This T cell receptor (beta chain) is drawn from a study of cytomegalovirus exposure and HLA in healthy donors. Study-level background: An earlier analysis identified 100 million to 130 million unique TCR beta sequences in about 180 million T cells.

This clone has a handful of counts. Its specificity is unknown. Healthy people donating bone marrow made up the donors. 13 Jbeta primers and 60 Vbeta primers were used for the PCR. TCRdb's table, derived via immunoSEQ multiplex PCR, lists solely in-frame clones and lacks some. The sample consists of about 150,000 clones, around 82% of them appearing once. Study findings and constraints: Associated with cytomegalovirus, according to the listing, were around 160 TCR beta chains. Across donors, sequencing depth was assumed by presence/absence analyses to be roughly uniform.

The sequenced sample consisted of PBMCs. This TCR derives from a woman between 40 and 50 years old in good health and CMV-seropositive.

The CDR3 region is CASSLGTSGRNEQYF. CDR3 sequence (DNA): TGTGCCAGCAGCCTTGGGACTAGCGGGAGAAACGAGCAGTACTTC. This sequence joins TRBV14 and TRBJ2-7; TRBD2 aligns across 14 bases. Per the germline V gene, CDR1 is SGHDN and CDR2 is FVKESK. Germline trimming cut 4 bases from V and 5 bases from J; bases unmatched to any gene: 4. This CDR3 comprises 15 residues.